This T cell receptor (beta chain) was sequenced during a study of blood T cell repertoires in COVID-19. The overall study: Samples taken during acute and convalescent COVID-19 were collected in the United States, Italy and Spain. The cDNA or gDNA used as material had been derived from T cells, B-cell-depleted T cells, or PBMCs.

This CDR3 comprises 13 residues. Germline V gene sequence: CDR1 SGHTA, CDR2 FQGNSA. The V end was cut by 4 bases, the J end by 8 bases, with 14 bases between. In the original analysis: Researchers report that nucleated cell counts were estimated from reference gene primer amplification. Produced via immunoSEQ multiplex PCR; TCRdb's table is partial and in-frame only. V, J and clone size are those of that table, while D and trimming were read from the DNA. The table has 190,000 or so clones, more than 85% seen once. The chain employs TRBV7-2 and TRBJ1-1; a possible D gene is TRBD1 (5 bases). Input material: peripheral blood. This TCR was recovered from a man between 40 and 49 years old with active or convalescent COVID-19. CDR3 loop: CASSSGTSREAFF. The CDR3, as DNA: TGTGCCAGCAGCTCCGGGACTTCCAGAGAAGCTTTCTTT.